Each of the 4 T cell receptor beta chains below was sequenced from the same sample in a study of T cell repertoires in cytomegalovirus infection. TCRdb processed the reads anew with MiXCR; each CDR3 protein has one entry. The table records around 450,000 distinct CDR3 sequences, over 9% of them present only once. The sample taken for sequencing was PBMCs. The receptor set was obtained from a human donor in good health (CMV status not recorded). Some clones in this sample may be carry-over from other donors' samples.

CDR3 nucleotide sequence: TGTGCCAGCAGCGTATCGTGGGGGTTCGGGATGCTTCAGTACTTC. It encodes CASSVSWGFGMLQYF. The V and J genes are TRBV9 and TRBJ2-4, with D possibly being TRBD1 or TRBD2 (5 bases each). The V end was cut by 1 base, the J end by 11 bases, with 19 bases between. Germline V gene lookup returns CDR1 SGDLS and CDR2 YYNGEE. The CDR3 has 15 residues.

The J gene is TRBJ1-1, the V gene TRBV20-1; a possible D gene is TRBD1 (6 bases). Trimming shortened V by 1 base and J by 3 bases, and 12 bases separated the two germline ends. Germline V gene lookup returns CDR1 DFQATT and CDR2 SNEGSKA (reference sequence). CDR3 length: 14 residues. This CDR3 is CSARVQGLDTEAFF. The CDR3 DNA is TGCAGTGCTAGAGTTCAGGGGTTGGACACTGAAGCTTTCTTT.

This clonotype was picked up many times. This chain uses TRBV2 with TRBJ2-1, with unresolved D. V was shortened by 1 base and J by 6 bases, with 16 bases between the two germline ends. Looked up from germline, CDR1 is SNHLY and CDR2 is FYNNEI. This CDR3 has 16 residues. The DNA of the CDR3 is TGTGCCAGCAGTGAAGATATTAATCTAGTTCGCAATGAGCAGTTCTTC. This sequence encodes CASSEDINLVRNEQFF. Drawing the rest from reference TRBV2 and TRBJ2-1, the complete variable domain is EPEVTQTPSHQVTQMGQEVILRCVPISNHLYFYWYRQILGQKVEFLVSFYNNEISEKSEIFDDQFSVERPDGSNFTLKIRSTKLEDSAMYFCASSEDINLVRNEQFFGPGTRLTVL.

The chain has TRBV9 and TRBJ1-4; D remains ambiguous. Germline V gives CDR1 SGDLS, CDR2 YYNGEE. V was shortened by 0 bases and J by 4 bases, with 10 bases between the two germline ends. The CDR3 consists of 15 residues. CDR3 nucleotide sequence: TGTGCCAGCAGCGTAGAGGCTGTGTATAATGAAAAACTGTTTTTT. Protein: CASSVEAVYNEKLFF.